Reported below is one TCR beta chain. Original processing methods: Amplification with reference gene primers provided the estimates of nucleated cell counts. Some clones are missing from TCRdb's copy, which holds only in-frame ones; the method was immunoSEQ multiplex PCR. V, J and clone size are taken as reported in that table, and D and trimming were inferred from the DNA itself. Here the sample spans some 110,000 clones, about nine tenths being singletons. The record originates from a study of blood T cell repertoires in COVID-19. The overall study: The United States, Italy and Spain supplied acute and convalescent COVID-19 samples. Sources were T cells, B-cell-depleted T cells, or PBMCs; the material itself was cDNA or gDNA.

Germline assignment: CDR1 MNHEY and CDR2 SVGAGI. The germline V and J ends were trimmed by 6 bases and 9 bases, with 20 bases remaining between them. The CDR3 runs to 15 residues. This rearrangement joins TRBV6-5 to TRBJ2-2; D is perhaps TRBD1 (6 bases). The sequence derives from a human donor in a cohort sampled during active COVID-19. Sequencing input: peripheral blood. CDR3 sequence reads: CASSPYQNRVRELFF. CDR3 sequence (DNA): TGTGCCAGCAGCCCATACCAGAACAGGGTTAGGGAGCTGTTTTTT.